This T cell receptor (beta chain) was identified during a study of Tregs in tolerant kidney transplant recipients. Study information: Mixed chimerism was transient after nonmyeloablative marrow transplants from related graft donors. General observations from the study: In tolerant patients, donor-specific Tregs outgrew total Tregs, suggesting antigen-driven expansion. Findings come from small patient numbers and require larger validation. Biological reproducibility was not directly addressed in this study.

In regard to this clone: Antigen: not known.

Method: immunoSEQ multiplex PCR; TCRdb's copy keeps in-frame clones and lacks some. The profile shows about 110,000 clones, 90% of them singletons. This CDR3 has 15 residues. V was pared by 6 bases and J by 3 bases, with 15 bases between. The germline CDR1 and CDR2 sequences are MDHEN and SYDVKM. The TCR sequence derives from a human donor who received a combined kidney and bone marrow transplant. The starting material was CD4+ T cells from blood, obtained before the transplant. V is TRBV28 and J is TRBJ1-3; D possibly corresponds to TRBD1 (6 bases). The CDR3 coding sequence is TGTGCCAGCAGACCGTCAGGGGTGGGTGGAAACACCATATATTTT. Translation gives CASRPSGVGGNTIYF.